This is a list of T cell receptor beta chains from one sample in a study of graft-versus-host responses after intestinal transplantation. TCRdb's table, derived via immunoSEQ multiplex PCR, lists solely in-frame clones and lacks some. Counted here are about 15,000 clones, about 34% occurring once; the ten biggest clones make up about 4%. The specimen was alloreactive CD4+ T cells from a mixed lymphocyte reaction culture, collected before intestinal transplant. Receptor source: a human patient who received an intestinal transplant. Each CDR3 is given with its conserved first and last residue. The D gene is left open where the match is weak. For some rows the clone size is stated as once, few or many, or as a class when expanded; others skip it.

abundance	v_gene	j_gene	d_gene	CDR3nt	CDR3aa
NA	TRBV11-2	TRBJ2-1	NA	TGTGCCAGCAGCATCAGCGGAGACTCCTACAATGAGCAGTTCTTC	CASSISGDSYNEQFF
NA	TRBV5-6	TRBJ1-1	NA	TGTGCCAGCAGCCCCTATGGACGGGCGAACACTGAAGCTTTCTTT	CASSPYGRANTEAFF
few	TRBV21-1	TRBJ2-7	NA	TGTGCCAGCAGCAATGAAATGGGAGGGAGGGGGTTTGGCGAGCAGTACTTC	CASSNEMGGRGFGEQYF
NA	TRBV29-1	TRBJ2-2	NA	TGCAGCGGATCGAACACCGGGGAGCTGTTTTTT	CSGSNTGELFF
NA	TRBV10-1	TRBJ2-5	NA	TGCGCCAGCAGTGAGTCTTTGTCTGGGCGAGAGACCCAGTACTTC	CASSESLSGRETQYF
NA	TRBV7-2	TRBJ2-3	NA	TGTGCCAGCAGCTTAGGGTTCTGGGTAGGCTCAGATACGCAGTATTTT	CASSLGFWVGSDTQYF
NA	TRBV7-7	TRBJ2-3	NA	TGTGCCAGCAGCTTAAGGGACACAGATACGCAGTATTTT	CASSLRDTDTQYF
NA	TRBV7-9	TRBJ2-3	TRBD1	TGTGCCAGCAGCTGGGACAGGGTGAGGAGAGATACGCAGTATTTT	CASSWDRVRRDTQYF
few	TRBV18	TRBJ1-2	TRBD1	TGTGCCAGCTCACCGGGACAGGAAGATTATGGCTACACCTTC	CASSPGQEDYGYTF
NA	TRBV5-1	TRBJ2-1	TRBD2	TGCGCCAGCAGCCCTGAACTAGCGCTAGCCTACAATGAGCAGTTCTTC	CASSPELALAYNEQFF
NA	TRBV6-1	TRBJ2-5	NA	TGTGCCACAACGACCCCCGGCAGGGGCCAAGAGACCCAGTACTTC	CATTTPGRGQETQYF
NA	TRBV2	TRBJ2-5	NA	TGTGCCAGCAGGGTCGAGGGGGGGTTTGGGCAAGAGACCCAGTACTTC	CASRVEGGFGQETQYF
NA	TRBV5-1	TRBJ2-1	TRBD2	TGCGCCAGCAGCTTGGATAGCGGGGGGTACAATGAGCAGTTCTTC	CASSLDSGGYNEQFF
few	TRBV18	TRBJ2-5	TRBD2	TGTGCCAGCTCACCACTAGCTAGCGGGAACCAAGAGACCCAGTACTTC	CASSPLASGNQETQYF
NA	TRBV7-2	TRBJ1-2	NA	TGTGCCAGCAGCCCGAGGGGATCGGTTGACTATGGCTACACCTTC	CASSPRGSVDYGYTF
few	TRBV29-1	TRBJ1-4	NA	TGCAGCGTTGACTGGGGTTTTAATGAAAAACTGTTTTTT	CSVDWGFNEKLFF
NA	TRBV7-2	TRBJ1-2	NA	TGTGCCAGCAGGTCTCCCGGGGGAGGTAACTATGGCTACACCTTC	CASRSPGGGNYGYTF
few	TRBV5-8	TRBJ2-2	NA	TGTGCCAGCAGCTTGGCCCGGGCCGGGGAGCTGTTTTTT	CASSLARAGELFF
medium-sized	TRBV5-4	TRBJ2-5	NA	TGTGCCAGCAGCCCAGCTGAGGGGTCGGTGGAGACCCAGTACTTC	CASSPAEGSVETQYF
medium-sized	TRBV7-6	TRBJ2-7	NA	TGTGCCAGCAGCCCTCAAGCGGCCCTCGAGCAGTACTTC	CASSPQAALEQYF
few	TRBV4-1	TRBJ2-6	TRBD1	TGCGCCAGCAGCCAAGCCCCCGGGACAGGGGACTCTGGGGCCAACGTCCTGACTTTC	CASSQAPGTGDSGANVLTF
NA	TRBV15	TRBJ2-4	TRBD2	TGTGCCACCAGCAGAGAGCGGGAGGGACTAGCCAAAAACATTCAGTACTTC	CATSREREGLAKNIQYF
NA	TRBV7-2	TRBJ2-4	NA	TGTGCCAGCAGCTTAGTCGTCGGGGGCAACATTCAGTACTTC	CASSLVVGGNIQYF
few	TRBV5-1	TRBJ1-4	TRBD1	TGCGCCAGCAGCTTGGGGACAGGAACCCTTAATGAAAAACTGTTTTTT	CASSLGTGTLNEKLFF
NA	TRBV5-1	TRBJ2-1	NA	TGCGCCAGCAGCCCCCAAACCGTATACAATGAGCAGTTCTTC	CASSPQTVYNEQFF
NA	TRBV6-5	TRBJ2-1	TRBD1	TGTGCCAGCAGTGTCCGGGACAGGGTGATGGATGAGCAGTTCTTC	CASSVRDRVMDEQFF
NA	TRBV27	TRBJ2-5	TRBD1	TGTGCCAGCAGTTTCAGGGCAGGGGGAGAGACCCAGTACTTC	CASSFRAGGETQYF
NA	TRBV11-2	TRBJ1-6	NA	TGTGCCAGCAGCTTCACCGGGGGCAGGGTAAATTCACCCCTCCACTTT	CASSFTGGRVNSPLHF
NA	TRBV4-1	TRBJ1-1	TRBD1	TGCGCCAGCAGCCCGTACGCCCTGGGACAGCAAGCTTTCTTT	CASSPYALGQQAFF